This T cell receptor (beta chain) was captured in a study of T cell responses to AZD1222 COVID-19 vaccine. General study points: Females made up more of the donors, who were largely white British, and clonal diversity may have come out too low. Spike-specific TCR breadth and depth were elevated following two AZD1222 doses.

This CDR3 has 13 amino acids. CDR1 and CDR2 from the germline V gene are GTSNPN and SVGIG (reference sequence). V shed 4 bases and J shed 2 bases, with 12 bases lying between them. TCRdb's copy holds only in-frame clones and misses some; the assay was immunoSEQ multiplex PCR. The table lists 150,000 to 200,000 clones, 75% to 90% of them singletons, with roughly 4.3% in the top ten. As for this clone: Its antigen is currently unknown.

The chain combines TRBV30 with TRBJ2-7, with D tentatively TRBD2 (6 bases). The receptor was derived from an adult who received the MenACWY meningococcal vaccine as a control. Sample: peripheral blood, taken 28 days after the second dose of the MenACWY control vaccine. Here the CDR3 DNA reads TGTGCCTGGAAGTGGGAGGACCCCTACGAGCAGTACTTC. It is translated as CAWKWEDPYEQYF. Together with reference TRBV30 and TRBJ2-7, the CDR3 gives the full variable domain: SQTIHQWPATLVQPVGSPLSLECTVEGTSNPNLYWYRQAAGRGLQLLFYSVGIGQISSEVPQNLSASRPQDRQFILSSKKLLLSDSGFYLCAWKWEDPYEQYFGPGTRLTVT.